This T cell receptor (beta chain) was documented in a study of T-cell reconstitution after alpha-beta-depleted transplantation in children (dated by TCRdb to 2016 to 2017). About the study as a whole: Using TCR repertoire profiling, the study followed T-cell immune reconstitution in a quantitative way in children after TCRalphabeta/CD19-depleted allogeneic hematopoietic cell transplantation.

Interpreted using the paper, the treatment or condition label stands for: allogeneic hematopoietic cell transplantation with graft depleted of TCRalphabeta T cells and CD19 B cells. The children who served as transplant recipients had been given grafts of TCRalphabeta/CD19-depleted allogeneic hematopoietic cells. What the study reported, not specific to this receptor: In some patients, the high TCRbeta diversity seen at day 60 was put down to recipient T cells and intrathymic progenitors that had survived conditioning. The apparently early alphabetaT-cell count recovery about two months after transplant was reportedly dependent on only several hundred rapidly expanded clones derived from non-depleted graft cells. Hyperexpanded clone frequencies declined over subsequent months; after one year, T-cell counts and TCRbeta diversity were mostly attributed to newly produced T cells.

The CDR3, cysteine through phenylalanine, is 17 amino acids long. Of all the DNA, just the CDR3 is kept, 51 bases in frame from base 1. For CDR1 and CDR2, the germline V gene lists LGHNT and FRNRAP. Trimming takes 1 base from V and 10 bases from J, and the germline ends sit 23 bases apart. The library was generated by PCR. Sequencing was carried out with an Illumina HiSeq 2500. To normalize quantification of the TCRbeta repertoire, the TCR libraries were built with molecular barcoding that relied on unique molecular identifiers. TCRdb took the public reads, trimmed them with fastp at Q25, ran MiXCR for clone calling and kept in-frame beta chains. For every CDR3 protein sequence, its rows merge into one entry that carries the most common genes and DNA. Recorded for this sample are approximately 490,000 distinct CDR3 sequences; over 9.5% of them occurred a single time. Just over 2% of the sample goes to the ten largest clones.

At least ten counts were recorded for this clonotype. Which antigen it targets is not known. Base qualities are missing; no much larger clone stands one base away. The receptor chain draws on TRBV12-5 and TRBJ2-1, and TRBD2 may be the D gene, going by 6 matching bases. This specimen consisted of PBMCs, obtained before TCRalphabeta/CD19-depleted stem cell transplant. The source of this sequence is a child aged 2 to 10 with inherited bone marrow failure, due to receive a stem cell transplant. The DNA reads TGTGCTAGTGGTTTGGGGGAGAGACCCGGGACTTTCGGAGAGCAGTTCTTC. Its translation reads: CASGLGERPGTFGEQFF.